A selection of T cell receptor beta chains follows, all from one sample in a study of blood T cells in healthy people across ages. TCRdb called the 5' RACE reads again in MiXCR, with one record for every CDR3 protein. The sample shows around 1,500,000 distinct CDR3 sequences, approximately 38% of them seen only once. The sample comprised blood. All receptors come from a woman under 30 in good health. Each CDR3 is given with its conserved first and last residue.

TRBV7-8,12,TRBJ2-5,CASSLSWQTQYF
TRBV5-1,14,TRBJ1-1,CASGQVGENTEAFF
TRBV14,13,TRBJ1-4,CASSQDLGARVFF
TRBV20-1,15,TRBJ1-4,CSARLPGAGDEKLFF
TRBV2,14,TRBJ2-1,CASSDSGGNNEQFF
TRBV14,16,TRBJ1-2,CASSQLVGDRATGYTF
TRBV3-1,17,TRBJ2-1,CASSQPSRGGRYNEQFF
TRBV3-1,14,TRBJ2-4,CASSHGTGKNIQYF
TRBV4-1,12,TRBJ2-7,CASSQARGEQYF
TRBV28,16,TRBJ2-5,CASSEPGLAGVETQYF
TRBV7-9,16,TRBJ2-1,CASSVTGGLSYNEQFF
TRBV14,12,TRBJ1-1,CASSQDWGEAFF
TRBV20-1,15,TRBJ2-7,CSAREGLAVPYEQYF
TRBV9,16,TRBJ2-6,CASSSRDRSGANVLTF
TRBV6-1,13,TRBJ2-5,CASGGLGLETQYF
TRBV3-1,15,TRBJ2-7,CASSQPGLAGAEQYF
TRBV4-1,16,TRBJ2-7,CASSQSTRGLVYEQYF
TRBV10-3,13,TRBJ2-7,CATLGGQAYEQYF
TRBV10-2,15,TRBJ1-1,CASSESSGVSTEAFF
TRBV20-1,14,TRBJ2-3,CSAEGLAEADTQYF
TRBV28,13,TRBJ2-3,CASSPGAVDTQYF
TRBV12-3/TRBV12-4,16,TRBJ2-3,CASSLRRTGYTDTQYF
TRBV6-1,17,TRBJ1-1,CASRRPGQGPMNTEAFF
TRBV14,16,TRBJ2-3,CASSQARDYYTDTQYF
TRBV24-1,13,TRBJ1-1,CATSDGGTTEAFF
TRBV27,12,TRBJ1-2,CASGSLGGGYTF
TRBV7-2,18,TRBJ2-5,CASSLGATGTGIYETQYF
TRBV7-2,14,TRBJ2-7,CASSLTQALYEQYF
TRBV6-5,15,TRBJ1-6,CASSPGGSSDSPLHF
TRBV21-1,18,TRBJ2-7,CASSTLFPGHGTPYEQYF
TRBV4-2,16,TRBJ2-1,CASSQDPGLAGNEQFF
TRBV20-1,13,TRBJ2-3,CSARGGGSDTQYF
TRBV28,12,TRBJ2-7,CASSHGGIEQYF
TRBV20-1,14,TRBJ1-1,CSAPRQGRNTEAFF
TRBV3-1,16,TRBJ2-3,CASSLQRGPYTDTQYF
TRBV6-5,13,TRBJ2-2,CASSPDGGGELFF
TRBV12-3/TRBV12-4,14,TRBJ2-7,CASTTTGSLYEQYF
TRBV2,11,TRBJ1-1,CATYLNTEAFF
TRBV27,14,TRBJ2-1,CASTQGGSLNEQFF
TRBV20-1,13,TRBJ2-5,CSASGQGVETQYF
TRBV6-6,15,TRBJ2-7,CASSYDALRVQEQYF
TRBV4-1,15,TRBJ2-5,CASSQLLAFYETQYF
TRBV4-1,14,TRBJ1-4,CASSQEPGGEKLFF
TRBV11-2,19,TRBJ2-1,CASRPWVAGGPRFGNEQFF
TRBV12-3/TRBV12-4,15,TRBJ2-1,CASAWREGEYNEQFF
TRBV12-3/TRBV12-4,14,TRBJ2-1,CASTRTGELDEQFF
TRBV4-1,15,TRBJ2-1,CASSQEGPVRGEQFF
TRBV7-2,14,TRBJ2-3,CASSSRASVDTQYF
TRBV20-1,15,TRBJ2-7,CSASGRGMGSYEQYF
TRBV14,13,TRBJ2-3,CASSQGVPDTQYF
TRBV5-1,14,TRBJ2-1,CASSLPTSPGEQFF
TRBV6-5,16,TRBJ2-3,CASSYSGLADTDTQYF